The rows below give T cell receptor beta chains drawn from one sample of a study of metastatic and nonmetastatic thyroid tumors. TCRdb re-called the PCR reads through MiXCR. The data hold under 5,500 clones, with roughly 33% observed a single time. Sequenced material: adjacent normal tissue. These receptors came from a male donor with papillary thyroid cancer or a benign thyroid nodule (not recorded which). Some clones in this sample may be carry-over from other donors' samples. The CDR3 runs from the conserved cysteine through the conserved F or W. Rows may omit the clone size; those that give it use once, few, many or a size class.

cdr3_aa	v_call	clone_size	j_call
CASSLKAGEREKLFF	TRBV28	.	TRBJ1-4
CASSITGYTEAFF	TRBV19	few	TRBJ1-1
CASSLETGPYEQYF	TRBV7-8	.	TRBJ2-7
CACNTGNEQFF	TRBV19	.	TRBJ2-1
CASSELEDTEAFF	TRBV2	few	TRBJ1-1
CSARDHIGGNTEAFF	TRBV20-1	.	TRBJ1-1
CATSSGPGVSYEQYF	TRBV15	few	TRBJ2-7
CASSRARIHEQYF	TRBV6-2/TRBV6-3	.	TRBJ2-7
CSKTDISYEQYF	TRBV20-1	.	TRBJ2-7
CATRKGQGIGPLSTDTQYF	TRBV24-1	medium-sized	TRBJ2-3
CASSYGGTEAFF	TRBV6-5	medium-sized	TRBJ1-1
CSARDRGGLAGAYNEQFF	TRBV20-1	.	TRBJ2-1
CAWSVQGAYEQYF	TRBV30	.	TRBJ2-7
CAAFRESNYGYTF	TRBV6-1	large	TRBJ1-2
CASRDSPTGCVGAFF	TRBV2	.	TRBJ1-1
CASREGLAGGPYEQYF	TRBV6-1	many	TRBJ2-7
CSADQGAPYNEQFF	TRBV29-1	.	TRBJ2-1
CASSPGAAYNEQFF	TRBV7-8	once	TRBJ2-1
CASSRDRSGEQFF	TRBV10-1	few	TRBJ2-1
CASSLAGGGSPLHF	TRBV5-8	.	TRBJ1-6
CASSCRDRLNEKLFF	TRBV27	.	TRBJ1-4
CASSLAGRTDAYEQYF	TRBV5-1	.	TRBJ2-7
CASSLGQGFSYEQYF	TRBV5-1	few	TRBJ2-7
CATSVRTSGAGDTQYF	TRBV24-1	.	TRBJ2-3
CASSLTPLTEAFF	TRBV7-3	.	TRBJ1-1
CAWSTGGGNTIYF	TRBV30	large	TRBJ1-3
CASSEPRGGSYNEQFF	TRBV6-1	.	TRBJ2-1
CATGPPGTYTQYF	TRBV28	large	TRBJ2-3
CAWWIRNTEAFF	TRBV30	.	TRBJ1-1
CAWSGFGQNTGELFF	TRBV30	.	TRBJ2-2
CDISEAGTGYGYTF	TRBV6-1	.	TRBJ1-2
CASSQYGLAGGAETQYF	TRBV3-1	.	TRBJ2-5
CASSARRGVNGYTF	TRBV2	.	TRBJ1-2
CAADDGTWAFF	TRBV30	few	TRBJ1-1
CASSGVGGDTQYF	TRBV6-1	.	TRBJ2-3
CASSLGGSEQYF	TRBV7-9	.	TRBJ2-7
CASSLAGIAGAPLEQYF	TRBV7-9	medium-sized	TRBJ2-7
CASSMWADGTGELFF	TRBV19	few	TRBJ2-2
CASKGGPTNYGYTF	TRBV11-2	.	TRBJ1-2
CASSQDRVHRQETQYF	TRBV4-2	.	TRBJ2-5
CASSQDRDRASYNEQFF	TRBV4-1	.	TRBJ2-1
CASSLGGDEQYF	TRBV28	once	TRBJ2-7
CSAAASGSTGELFF	TRBV20-1	large	TRBJ2-2
CAWSASRGSAYEQYF	TRBV30	.	TRBJ2-7
CASSLAEGTLIDTEAFF	TRBV11-1	few	TRBJ1-1
CSAREGTTSGGALHF	TRBV20-1	.	TRBJ1-6
CSARDQGGANTEAFF	TRBV20-1	.	TRBJ1-1
CASSQIRAEETQYF	TRBV16	.	TRBJ2-5
CASSLGSHQAVNTEAFF	TRBV5-1	.	TRBJ1-1
CASSIRDSSYNEQFF	TRBV19	few	TRBJ2-1
CASSLDRMGGEAFF	TRBV11-3	few	TRBJ1-1
CASIVLQGRNQPQHF	TRBV19	.	TRBJ1-5
CSASFWNTEAFF	TRBV20-1	once	TRBJ1-1
CASTSTPGQGNSYEQYF	TRBV6-4	few	TRBJ2-7
CSARSPGGNTIYF	TRBV20-1	once	TRBJ1-3
CASTRRGQTPSGNTFFF	TRBV11-2	.	TRBJ1-3
CASSESNYGYTF	TRBV6-1	few	TRBJ1-2
CSAGREAYEQYF	TRBV20-1	.	TRBJ2-7
CAWIPRAMNTEAFF	TRBV30	.	TRBJ1-1